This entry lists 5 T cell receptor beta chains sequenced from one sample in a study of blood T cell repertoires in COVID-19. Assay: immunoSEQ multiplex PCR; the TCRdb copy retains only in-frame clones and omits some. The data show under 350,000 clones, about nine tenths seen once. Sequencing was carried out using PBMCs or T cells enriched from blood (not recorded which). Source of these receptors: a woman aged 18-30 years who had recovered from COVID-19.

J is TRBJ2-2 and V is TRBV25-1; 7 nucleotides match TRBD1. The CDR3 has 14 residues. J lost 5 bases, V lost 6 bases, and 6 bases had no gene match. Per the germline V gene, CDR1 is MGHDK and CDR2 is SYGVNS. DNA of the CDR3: TGTGCCAGCAGCAGACAGGGCGAGACCGGGGAGCTGTTTTTT. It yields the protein CASSRQGETGELFF.

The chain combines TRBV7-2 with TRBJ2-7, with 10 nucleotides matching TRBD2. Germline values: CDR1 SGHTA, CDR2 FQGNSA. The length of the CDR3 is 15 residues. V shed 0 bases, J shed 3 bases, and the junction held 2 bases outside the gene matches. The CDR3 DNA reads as TGTGCCAGCAGCTTAGCTAGCGGGGGGCTCTACGAGCAGTACTTC. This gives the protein CASSLASGGLYEQYF.

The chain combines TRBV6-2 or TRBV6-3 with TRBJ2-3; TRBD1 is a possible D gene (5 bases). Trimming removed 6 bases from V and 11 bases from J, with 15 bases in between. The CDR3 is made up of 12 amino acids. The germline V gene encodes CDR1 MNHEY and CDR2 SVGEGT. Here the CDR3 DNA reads TGTGCCAGCAGCACAGGTCCGTCCCGGCAGTATTTT. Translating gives CASSTGPSRQYF.

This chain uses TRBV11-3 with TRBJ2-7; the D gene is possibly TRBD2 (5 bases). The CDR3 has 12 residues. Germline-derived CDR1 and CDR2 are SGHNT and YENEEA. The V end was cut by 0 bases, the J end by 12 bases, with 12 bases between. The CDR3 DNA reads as TGTGCCAGCAGCTTAGAGGGGAGCGTTTCGTACTTC. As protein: CASSLEGSVSYF.

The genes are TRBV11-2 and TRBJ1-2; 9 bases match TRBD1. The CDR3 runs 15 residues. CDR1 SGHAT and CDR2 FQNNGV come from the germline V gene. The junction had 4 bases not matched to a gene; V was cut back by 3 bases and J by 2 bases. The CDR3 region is CASSFRGTGNYGYTF. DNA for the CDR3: TGTGCCAGCAGCTTTCGTGGGACAGGGAACTATGGCTACACCTTC.